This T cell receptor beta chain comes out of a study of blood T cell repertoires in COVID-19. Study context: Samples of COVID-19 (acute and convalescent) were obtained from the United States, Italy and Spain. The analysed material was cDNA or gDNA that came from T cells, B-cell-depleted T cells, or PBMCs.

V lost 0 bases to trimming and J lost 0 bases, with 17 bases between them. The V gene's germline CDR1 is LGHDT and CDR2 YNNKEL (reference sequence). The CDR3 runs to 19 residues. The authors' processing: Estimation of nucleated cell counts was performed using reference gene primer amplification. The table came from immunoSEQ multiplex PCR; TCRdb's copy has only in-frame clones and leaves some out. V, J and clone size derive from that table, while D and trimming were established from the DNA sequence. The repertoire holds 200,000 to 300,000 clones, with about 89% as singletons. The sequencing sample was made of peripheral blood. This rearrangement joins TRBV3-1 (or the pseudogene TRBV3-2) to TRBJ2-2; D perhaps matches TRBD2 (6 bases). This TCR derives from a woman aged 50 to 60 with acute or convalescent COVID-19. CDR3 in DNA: TGTGCCAGCAGCCAAGAAGAACTATTCACTAGCCCGAACACCGGGGAGCTGTTTTTT. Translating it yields CASSQEELFTSPNTGELFF.